This T cell receptor beta chain comes out of a study of T cell repertoires in cytomegalovirus infection. Looking at the study overall: Newly reported HLA-C-restricted and thoroughly characterized HLA-B-restricted CMV epitopes were employed. A matching HLA type, together with CMV infection, was signaled by public TCR beta signatures. Study outcomes and limitations: Summed frequency of public TCR beta families distinguished CMV carriers with the relevant HLA. HLA-C-restricted CMV-specific TCR beta clonotypes were dominant in the ex vivo response.

Worth noting for this clonotype: What it binds is not known.

A single record per CDR3 protein comes from TCRdb applying MiXCR to the reads. The sample yields 650,000 to 900,000 distinct CDR3 sequences, approximately 32% seen once. Trimming left V 1 base short and J 15 bases short, with 22 bases between. CDR3 size: 15 residues. Per the germline V gene, CDR1 is MNHNS and CDR2 is SASEGT. The V call is TRBV6-1, the J call TRBJ1-5, with D maybe TRBD1 (6 bases). The TCR originated in a human donor in good health (CMV status not recorded). Some clones in this sample may be carry-over from other donors' samples. This material consisted of cultured CD8+ T cells from PBMCs, taken from culture after CMV antigen stimulation. DNA of the CDR3: TGTGCCAGCAGTGAAGGTCGGGGACAAAGCCTTGGAGGGCATTTT. Encoded protein: CASSEGRGQSLGGHF.